The next 21 T cell receptor beta chains were all read from a single sample in a study of T cell responses to AZD1222 COVID-19 vaccine. Sequencing was performed with immunoSEQ multiplex PCR; in TCRdb, only in-frame clones are kept and a portion is missing. The sample contains under 130,000 clones, 75% to 90% of which appear only once. The input for sequencing was peripheral blood, taken on day 0 of AZD1222 vaccination. The source is an adult in good health.

The J gene is TRBJ1-1, the V gene TRBV9; D ambiguous. V was pared by 3 bases and J by 6 bases, with 18 bases between. Germline CDR1 reads SGDLS; CDR2 reads YYNGEE. CDR3 length: 15 residues. CDR3 coding DNA: TGTGCCAGCAGCGCCTCGGGAGGGAGGTTCGCTGAAGCTTTCTTT. This sequence encodes CASSASGGRFAEAFF. Full variable domain (rest looked up from reference TRBV9 and TRBJ1-1): DSGVTQTPKHLITATGQRVTLRCSPRSGDLSVYWYQQSLDQGLQFLIQYYNGEERAKGNILERFSAQQFPDLHSELNLSSLELGDSALYFCASSASGGRFAEAFFGQGTRLTVV.

This clone was seen once. The J gene is TRBJ2-5, the V gene TRBV10-3; 9 nucleotides match TRBD2. CDR1 and CDR2 (germline): ENHRY, SYGVKD. This CDR3 contains 15 residues. The V and J ends lost 2 bases and 5 bases, in that order; junction bases with no gene match: 6. CDR3 in DNA: TGTGCCATCAGTGAGAGTGGGACTAGCAGCGAGACCCAGTACTTC. Translating it yields CAISESGTSSETQYF.

This clone was detected a few times. Other DNA sequences in this specimen translate into the identical CDR3. The chain has TRBV7-9 and TRBJ1-1; no clear D. The V end was cut by 2 bases, the J end by 7 bases, with 8 bases between. Germline lookup yields CDR1 SEHNR and CDR2 FQNEAQ (reference sequence). The length of the CDR3 is 12 residues. This chain's CDR3 is CASSLLGGEAFF. The CDR3 DNA follows: TGTGCCAGCAGCTTATTGGGTGGTGAAGCTTTCTTT.

V is TRBV29-1 and J is TRBJ2-5; perhaps TRBD1 as D (5 bases). Germline V gene sequence: CDR1 SQVTM, CDR2 ANQGSEA. Trimming took 0 bases from V and 4 from J, leaving 12 bases between them. The CDR3 loop spans 14 amino acids. The CDR3 nucleotides read TGCAGCGTTGAAGATATCAGGGTCGGAGAGACCCAGTACTTC. Translating gives CSVEDIRVGETQYF.

The CDR3 nucleotides are TGCGCCAGCAGCCAAGGCCTACGGGTTTCTGGAAACACCATATATTTT. Its protein is CASSQGLRVSGNTIYF. The rearrangement joins TRBV4-1 to TRBJ1-3; D is ambiguous. The V gene's germline CDR1 is MGHRA and CDR2 YSYEKL. The CDR3 loop spans 16 amino acids. V was shortened by 1 base and J by 1 base, with 11 bases between the two germline ends.

This clone occurred a few times. V usage is TRBV21-1 and J usage is TRBJ2-7; TRBD1, the table's D call, lacks a check against the DNA. TRBV21-1 is a recognized pseudogene. The CDR3 length is 15 residues. CDR3 bases: TGTGCCAGCAGCAAGAAGGGGCAGGGCCCCTACGAGCAGTACTTC. Amino acid sequence: CASSKKGQGPYEQYF.

This clone has more than one count but fewer than ten. The chain employs TRBV6-5 and TRBJ2-7; a weak D match, TRBD1 (6 bases). V lost 2 bases and J lost 2, with 13 bases in between. Germline V gene sequence: CDR1 MNHEY, CDR2 SVGAGI. The CDR3 totals 15 residues. CDR3 loop: CASSYGWDTTYEQYF. The CDR3 DNA reads as TGTGCCAGCAGTTACGGGTGGGACACTACCTACGAGCAGTACTTC.

The V and J genes are TRBV4-2 and TRBJ2-5; D not certain. In germline, CDR1 is LGHNA, CDR2 YNFKEQ. Trimming took off 4 bases at V and 3 bases at J, with 12 bases between the two ends. CDR3 length: 14 amino acids. CDR3 in amino acids: CASSRTMGKETQYF. CDR3 bases: TGTGCCAGCAGCCGGACGATGGGAAAAGAGACCCAGTACTTC.

The chain has TRBV7-5 and TRBJ1-4. TRBV7-5 has pseudogene status. The CDR3 runs to 12 residues. The CDR3 sequence is CARGIIGEKLFF. The CDR3 DNA sequence: TGTGCCAGGGGGATTATAGGTGAAAAACTGTTTTTT.

The rearrangement uses TRBV7-9 and TRBJ2-4, with no clear D. The CDR3 is 19 residues long. Trimming removed 0 bases from V and 1 base from J, with 19 bases in between. Per germline, CDR1 SEHNR and CDR2 FQNEAQ (reference sequence). The chain's CDR3 is CASSLALLNGVRAKNIQYF. Written as DNA, the CDR3 is TGTGCCAGCAGCTTAGCGCTATTGAACGGTGTAAGGGCCAAAAACATTCAGTACTTC. Looking up the rest from reference TRBV7-9 and TRBJ2-4 gives the full variable domain: DTGVSQNPRHKITKRGQNVTFRCDPISEHNRLYWYRQTLGQGPEFLTYFQNEAQLEKSRLLSDRFSAERPKGSFSTLEIQRTEQGDSAMYLCASSLALLNGVRAKNIQYFGAGTRLSVL.

The J gene is TRBJ1-2, the V gene TRBV7-2; possible D gene TRBD1, 5 bases. V was shortened by 0 bases and J by 1 base, with 9 bases between the two germline ends. The CDR3 is 15 amino acids. Germline CDR1 is SGHTA and CDR2 is FQGNSA. CDR3 protein: CASSLADGGNYGYTF. The DNA of the CDR3 is TGTGCCAGCAGCTTAGCGGACGGGGGTAACTATGGCTACACCTTC.

V gene TRBV3-1 (or the pseudogene TRBV3-2) combines with J gene TRBJ1-1; a possible D gene is TRBD1 (6 bases). V was clipped by 0 bases and J by 11 bases, with 22 bases between them. This CDR3 is built from 16 residues. From germline, CDR1 is LGHDT and CDR2 YNNKEL (reference sequence). The CDR3 coding sequence is TGTGCCAGCAGCCAAGATCTGGGGGCTCTCCAAGCTGGGGCTTTCTTT. Its protein product is CASSQDLGALQAGAFF.

The chain employs TRBV10-1 and TRBJ2-5; the match to TRBD2 covers 13 bases. Germline lookup yields CDR1 WNHNN and CDR2 SYGVQD (reference sequence). This CDR3 spans 14 amino acids. The trim removed 5 bases at V and 7 bases at J, leaving 4 bases unmatched. CDR3 amino acids: CASSYGLAGATQYF. CDR3 nucleotides: TGCGCCAGCAGTTACGGACTAGCGGGAGCGACCCAGTACTTC.

V gene TRBV11-3 combines with J gene TRBJ2-5; D uncertain. The CDR3 runs 12 residues. V was clipped by 2 bases and J by 5 bases, with 6 bases between them. Per the germline V gene, CDR1 is SGHNT and CDR2 is YENEEA. CDR3 amino acids: CASSLFLETQYF. DNA of the CDR3: TGTGCCAGCAGCTTATTCTTGGAGACCCAGTACTTC.

This chain uses TRBV28 with TRBJ1-1; TRBD1 aligns across 7 bases. CDR3 length equals 15 residues. CDR1 and CDR2 from the germline V gene are MDHEN and SYDVKM. With 6 bases clipped from V and 4 bases from J, the junction kept 11 bases outside the gene matches. DNA of the CDR3: TGTGCCAGCAGATCCACCTACAGGGGTCGCACTGAAGCTTTCTTT. It codes for CASRSTYRGRTEAFF.

This clone was seen a few times. The CDR3 DNA follows: TGTGCCAGCTCACCGGACAGGAACTACGAGCAGTACTTC. Amino acid sequence: CASSPDRNYEQYF. V gene TRBV18 combines with J gene TRBJ2-7; 7 positions match TRBD1. Germline loops: CDR1 KGHSH, CDR2 LQKENI. V gave up 3 bases and J gave up 3 bases; unmatched junction bases: 2. There are 13 residues in the CDR3.

The V and J genes are TRBV19 and TRBJ1-1; no definite D call. Trimming pared 7 bases from V and 11 bases from J, leaving 23 bases between. This CDR3 spans 14 amino acids. Germline CDR1 reads LNHDA; CDR2 reads SQIVND (reference sequence). The CDR3 sequence is CASTPRTDELDAFF. DNA of the CDR3: TGTGCCAGTACCCCAAGGACGGATGAACTGGACGCTTTCTTT.

The sample holds one count of this clone. The J gene is TRBJ2-7, the V gene TRBV25-1; the match to TRBD2 covers 7 bases. This CDR3 spans 13 amino acids. Losses at the gene ends were 7 bases for V and 0 bases for J; bases not matched to a gene: 3. The germline V gene encodes CDR1 MGHDK and CDR2 SYGVNS. CDR3 DNA sequence: TGTGCCAGCACCACGGGAGGCTCCTACGAGCAGTACTTC. This encodes CASTTGGSYEQYF.

V usage is TRBV5-4 and J usage is TRBJ1-1, with D perhaps matching TRBD1 (6 bases). The V end was cut by 2 bases, the J end by 1 base, with 6 bases between. From germline, CDR1 is SGHNT and CDR2 YYREEE (reference sequence). This CDR3 has 13 residues. The CDR3 region is CASSLQGNTEAFF. Written as DNA, the CDR3 is TGTGCCAGCAGCTTACAGGGGAACACTGAAGCTTTCTTT.

This clone was picked up one time. At one end, the junction sequence differs from germline, possibly due to a read error. This chain's CDR3 is CASSALRGYTEQFF. The CDR3 nucleotides are TGTGCCAGCAGCGCCCTTAGGGGGTACACTGAGCAGTTCTTC. This rearrangement joins TRBV9 to TRBJ2-1; D perhaps matches TRBD1 (6 bases). The length of the CDR3 is 14 residues. Germline V gene sequence: CDR1 SGDLS, CDR2 YYNGEE.

The V and J genes are TRBV7-2 and TRBJ1-1; 11 nucleotides line up with TRBD1. The CDR3 runs to 17 residues. The germline V gene encodes CDR1 SGHTA and CDR2 FQGNSA. Trimming at V came to 4 bases and at J to 1 base, leaving 8 bases not matched to a gene. The CDR3 loop reads CASSWAGDRGTNTEAFF. CDR3 DNA sequence: TGTGCCAGCAGCTGGGCGGGGGACAGGGGGACGAACACTGAAGCTTTCTTT.